A single TCR beta chain is shown here with its context. This entry is derived from a study of OX40 agonist ivuxolimab in advanced cancers. About the research overall: The dose-escalation cohort was around 83% male, with a mean age of about 60 years, ranging roughly 20 to 90. Previous treatment with anti-PD-1, anti-PD-L1 or anti-CTLA-4 therapy was allowed; 35% to 50% had received some.

Trimming removed 5 bases from V and 2 bases from J, with 12 bases in between. The CDR3 contains 14 residues. From germline, CDR1 is MNHEY and CDR2 SVGAGI. Data came from immunoSEQ multiplex PCR; TCRdb stores just in-frame clones and leaves some out. The sample has tens of thousands of clones; 88% are singletons. The gene calls are TRBV6-5 and TRBJ1-1, with a tentative D call TRBD1 (6 bases). Here the sequenced sample was CD4+ or CD8+ T cells sorted from blood, taken in a trial of the OX40 agonist ivuxolimab. The sequence came from an adult with an advanced solid tumor such as melanoma, head and neck, liver or kidney cancer. The CDR3 bases are TGTGCCAGCAGTCGCGGGACAACAAACACTGAAGCTTTCTTT. This sequence encodes CASSRGTTNTEAFF.